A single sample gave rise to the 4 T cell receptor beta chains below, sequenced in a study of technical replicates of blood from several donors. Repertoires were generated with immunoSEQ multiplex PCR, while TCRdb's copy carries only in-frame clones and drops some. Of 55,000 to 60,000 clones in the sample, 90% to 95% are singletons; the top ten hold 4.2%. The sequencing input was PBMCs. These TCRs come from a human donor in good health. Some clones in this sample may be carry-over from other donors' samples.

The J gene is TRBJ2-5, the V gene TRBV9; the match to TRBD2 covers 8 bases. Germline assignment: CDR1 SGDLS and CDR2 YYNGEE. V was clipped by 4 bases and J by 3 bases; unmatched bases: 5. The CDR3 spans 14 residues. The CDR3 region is CASSQSGGKETQYF. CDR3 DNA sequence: TGTGCCAGCAGCCAGAGCGGGGGTAAAGAGACCCAGTACTTC.

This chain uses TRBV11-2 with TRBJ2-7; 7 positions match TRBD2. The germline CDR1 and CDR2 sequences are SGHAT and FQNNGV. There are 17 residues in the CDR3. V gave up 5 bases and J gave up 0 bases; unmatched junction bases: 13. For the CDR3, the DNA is TGTGCCAGCAGCCCCCCGGGCCCCGGGAGGAGCTCCTACGAGCAGTACTTC. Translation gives CASSPPGPGRSSYEQYF.

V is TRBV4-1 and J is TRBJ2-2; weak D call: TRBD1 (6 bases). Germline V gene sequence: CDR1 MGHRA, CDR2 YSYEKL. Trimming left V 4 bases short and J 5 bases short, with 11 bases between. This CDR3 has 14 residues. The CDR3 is CASSRSGVTGELFF. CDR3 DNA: TGCGCCAGCAGCCGATCAGGGGTTACCGGGGAGCTGTTTTTT.

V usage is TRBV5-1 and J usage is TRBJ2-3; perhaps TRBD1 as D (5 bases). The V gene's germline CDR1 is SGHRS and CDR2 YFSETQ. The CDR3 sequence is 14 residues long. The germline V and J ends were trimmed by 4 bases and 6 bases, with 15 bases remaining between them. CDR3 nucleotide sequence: TGCGCCAGCAGCCCTAGACAGAAGGGGGATACGCAGTATTTT. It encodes CASSPRQKGDTQYF.